This TCR beta chain was sequenced for a study of control samples from healthy donors and cancer patients. Here immunoSEQ multiplex PCR was the method, and the copy in TCRdb shows in-frame clones only, minus some. The table lists about 140,000 clones, more than 80% of them singletons, with under 9% in the top ten. The clonotype originates from a man between 18 and 35 years old in good health. Sequenced: blood.

Here the CDR3 reads CAISESKDSPLHF. The DNA of the CDR3 is TGTGCCATCAGTGAGTCGAAGGATTCACCCCTCCACTTT. The rearrangement joins TRBV10-3 to TRBJ1-6; D is ambiguous. V was cut by 0 bases and J by 8 bases, with 5 bases left in between. The CDR3 is 13 amino acids. CDR1 is ENHRY, CDR2 SYGVKD, per germline.